A selection of T cell receptor beta chains follows, all from one sample in a study of OX40 agonist ivuxolimab in advanced cancers. Sequenced by immunoSEQ multiplex PCR; TCRdb stores in-frame clones only, minus some. The repertoire holds approximately 80,000 clones, with 65% to 90% as singletons. This specimen was CD4+ or CD8+ T cells sorted from blood, taken in a trial of the OX40 agonist ivuxolimab. The source of these receptors is an adult with an advanced solid tumor such as melanoma, head and neck, liver or kidney cancer. CDR3s include the opening cysteine and the closing phenylalanine or tryptophan. D genes are given only for firm matches. A clone size is listed for some rows: how often the clone was seen (once, few, many), or a class if it is expanded.

J | size | V | D | CDR3 | DNA
TRBJ1-1 | . | TRBV7-9 | . | CASSLASGLTEAFF | TGTGCCAGCAGCTTAGCGTCAGGACTAACTGAAGCTTTCTTT
TRBJ1-1 | . | TRBV5-6 | . | CATVGGNTEAFF | TGTGCCACCGTGGGGGGCAACACTGAAGCTTTCTTT
TRBJ2-3 | . | TRBV4-3 | . | CASSQERDTQYF | TGCGCCAGCAGCCAAGAACGGGATACGCAGTATTTT
TRBJ2-7 | . | TRBV11-2 | . | CASSPQRNSYEQYF | TGTGCCAGCAGCCCGCAGCGGAACTCCTACGAGCAGTACTTC
TRBJ1-6 | . | TRBV27 | TRBD1 | CASRRQGYNSPLHF | TGTGCCAGCAGAAGACAGGGGTATAATTCACCCCTCCACTTT
TRBJ2-1 | . | TRBV5-1 | . | CASSQEDRSYNEQFF | TGCGCCAGCAGCCAAGAAGACAGGTCCTACAATGAGCAGTTCTTC
TRBJ2-4 | . | TRBV2 | . | CASSTGTQASGQYF | TGTGCCAGCAGTACCGGGACACAGGCTTCTGGTCAGTACTTC
TRBJ2-7 | . | TRBV5-1 | TRBD1 | CASSLGTASILDEQYF | TGCGCCAGCAGCCTAGGGACAGCCTCGATCCTGGACGAGCAGTACTTC
TRBJ2-7 | . | TRBV5-5 | . | CASSLSVTQGSYEQYF | TGTGCCAGCAGCTTGTCTGTCACCCAGGGATCCTACGAGCAGTACTTC
TRBJ2-2 | . | TRBV5-1 | TRBD2 | CASQNLAGGTGELFF | TGCGCCAGCCAAAATCTAGCGGGGGGCACCGGGGAGCTGTTTTTT
TRBJ2-6 | . | TRBV4-3 | . | CASSKVTLGANVLTF | TGCGCCAGCAGCAAAGTAACTCTCGGGGCCAACGTCCTGACTTTC
TRBJ2-3 | . | TRBV4-2 | . | CASSQMFGADTQYF | TGTGCCAGCAGCCAAATGTTCGGGGCAGATACGCAGTATTTT
TRBJ2-1 | . | TRBV30 | . | CAWTGTRNEQFF | TGTGCCTGGACAGGGACACGAAATGAGCAGTTCTTC
TRBJ1-2 | . | TRBV30 | . | CAWSLGANYGYTF | TGTGCCTGGAGTTTGGGAGCTAACTATGGCTACACCTTC
TRBJ2-5 | . | TRBV30 | TRBD2 | CAWSRGGLQETQYF | TGTGCCTGGAGCCGGGGGGGACTCCAGGAGACCCAGTACTTC
TRBJ2-3 | . | TRBV18 | TRBD2 | CASSPQAGGTDTQYF | TGTGCCAGCTCACCCCAAGCGGGGGGGACAGATACGCAGTATTTT
TRBJ2-1 | . | TRBV5-8 | TRBD1 | CASTETTGGQFNEQFF | TGTGCCAGCACGGAGACGACAGGGGGCCAATTCAATGAGCAGTTCTTC
TRBJ2-5 | . | TRBV5-6 | TRBD1 | CASSLVLGQGEETQYF | TGTGCCAGCAGCTTGGTCCTCGGACAGGGAGAAGAGACCCAGTACTTC
TRBJ1-6 | . | TRBV6-1 | TRBD1 | CASSGQGESPLHF | TGTGCCAGCAGCGGACAGGGGGAATCACCCCTCCACTTT
TRBJ1-1 | . | TRBV10-2 | TRBD1 | CASQDRVRTEAFF | TGCGCCAGCCAGGACAGGGTGAGGACTGAAGCTTTCTTT
TRBJ1-3 | . | TRBV29-1 | TRBD1 | CSVRTGAGNTIYF | TGCAGCGTGAGGACAGGGGCTGGAAACACCATATATTTT
TRBJ2-3 | . | TRBV28 | . | CASRWSGDTQYF | TGTGCCAGCAGATGGTCCGGAGATACGCAGTATTTT
TRBJ1-1 | . | TRBV12-5 | . | CASGLEPQAPRAFF | TGTGCTAGTGGTTTGGAGCCTCAGGCCCCTCGAGCTTTCTTT
TRBJ2-3 | . | TRBV7-9 | TRBD1 | CASSLPQGADTQYF | TGTGCCAGCAGCTTGCCTCAGGGGGCAGATACGCAGTATTTT
TRBJ2-1 | . | TRBV5-6 | . | CASSLSFTSFVLF | TGTGCCAGCAGCTTGAGTTTCACTAGCTTCGTCCTCTTC
TRBJ1-1 | few | TRBV6-6 | . | CASSYRGNTEAFF | TGTGCCAGCAGTTACCGAGGAAACACTGAAGCTTTCTTT
TRBJ1-1 | medium-sized | TRBV25-1 | . | CASTAPDKSTEAFF | TGTGCCAGCACTGCCCCGGACAAGAGCACTGAAGCTTTCTTT
TRBJ2-5 | once | TRBV6-5 | . | CASSYSAGPQETQYF | TGTGCCAGCAGTTACTCAGCGGGTCCCCAAGAGACCCAGTACTTC
TRBJ2-7 | . | TRBV4-1 | . | CASSQEDPWRYEQYF | TGCGCCAGCAGCCAAGAAGACCCCTGGAGGTACGAGCAGTACTTC
TRBJ1-1 | once | TRBV7-2 | TRBD1 | CASSNRGPEAFF | TGTGCCAGCAGCAACAGGGGGCCCGAGGCTTTCTTT
TRBJ2-7 | . | TRBV10-3 | TRBD2 | CAISEETSGAYEQYF | TGTGCCATCAGTGAGGAGACTAGCGGGGCCTACGAGCAGTACTTC
TRBJ2-7 | . | TRBV5-6 | TRBD2 | CASSFGLVYEQYF | TGTGCCAGCAGCTTCGGACTAGTCTACGAGCAGTACTTC
TRBJ2-7 | . | TRBV9 | . | CASSVGPAGTVSYEQYF | TGTGCCAGCAGCGTAGGGCCCGCCGGGACGGTTTCCTACGAGCAGTACTTC
TRBJ1-1 | few | TRBV30 | . | CAWSGDVEAFF | TGTGCCTGGAGTGGGGACGTTGAAGCTTTCTTT
TRBJ2-5 | . | TRBV7-9 | . | CASSLVGETQYF | TGTGCCAGCAGCTTAGTCGGAGAGACCCAGTACTTC
TRBJ1-1 | . | TRBV6-5 | . | CASSYLMGMNTEAFF | TGTGCCAGCAGTTACTTAATGGGGATGAACACTGAAGCTTTCTTT
TRBJ2-4 | . | TRBV10-3 | TRBD2 | CAISSGGGKNIQYF | TGTGCCATCAGTAGCGGGGGAGGCAAAAACATTCAGTACTTC
TRBJ1-2 | . | TRBV6-1 | . | CASSEDGLIYGYTF | TGTGCCAGCAGTGAAGATGGACTTATCTATGGCTACACCTTC
TRBJ2-7 | . | TRBV29-1 | . | CSVGRDGAGYEQYF | TGCAGCGTGGGCCGGGACGGCGCTGGGTACGAGCAGTACTTC
TRBJ2-2 | . | TRBV5-1 | . | CASSVAGVEGGELFF | TGCGCCAGCAGCGTCGCAGGGGTCGAGGGCGGGGAGCTGTTTTTT
TRBJ1-5 | . | TRBV27 | . | CASSLWRNQPQHF | TGTGCCAGCAGTCTATGGCGCAATCAGCCCCAGCATTTT
TRBJ2-3 | . | TRBV5-1 | . | CASSFEQAADTQYF | TGCGCCAGCAGCTTCGAACAAGCGGCAGATACGCAGTATTTT
TRBJ2-3 | . | TRBV7-9 | . | CASSSTDTQYF | TGTGCCAGCAGCTCGACAGATACGCAGTATTTT
TRBJ2-7 | . | TRBV28 | . | CATQPGQIYEQYF | TGTGCCACCCAACCGGGACAAATCTACGAGCAGTACTTC
TRBJ1-2 | . | TRBV28 | TRBD1 | CASSFWQGAGGYTF | TGTGCCAGCAGTTTTTGGCAGGGGGCGGGCGGCTACACCTTC